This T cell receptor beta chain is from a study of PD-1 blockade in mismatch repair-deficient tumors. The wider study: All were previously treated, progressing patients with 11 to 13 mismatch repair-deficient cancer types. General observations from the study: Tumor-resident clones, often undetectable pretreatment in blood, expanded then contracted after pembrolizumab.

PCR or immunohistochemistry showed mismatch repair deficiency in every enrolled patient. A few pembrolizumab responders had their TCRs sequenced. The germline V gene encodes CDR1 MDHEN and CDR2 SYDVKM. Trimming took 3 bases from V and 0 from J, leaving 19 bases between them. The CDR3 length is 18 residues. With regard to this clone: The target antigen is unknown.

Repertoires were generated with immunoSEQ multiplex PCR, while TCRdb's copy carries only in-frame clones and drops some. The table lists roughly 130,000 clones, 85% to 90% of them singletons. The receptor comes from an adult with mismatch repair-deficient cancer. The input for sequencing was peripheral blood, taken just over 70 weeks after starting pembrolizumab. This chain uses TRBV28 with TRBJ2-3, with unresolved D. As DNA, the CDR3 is TGTGCCAGCAGTTTCGCCAGTAACTCACCTACTAGCACAGATACGCAGTATTTT. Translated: CASSFASNSPTSTDTQYF.